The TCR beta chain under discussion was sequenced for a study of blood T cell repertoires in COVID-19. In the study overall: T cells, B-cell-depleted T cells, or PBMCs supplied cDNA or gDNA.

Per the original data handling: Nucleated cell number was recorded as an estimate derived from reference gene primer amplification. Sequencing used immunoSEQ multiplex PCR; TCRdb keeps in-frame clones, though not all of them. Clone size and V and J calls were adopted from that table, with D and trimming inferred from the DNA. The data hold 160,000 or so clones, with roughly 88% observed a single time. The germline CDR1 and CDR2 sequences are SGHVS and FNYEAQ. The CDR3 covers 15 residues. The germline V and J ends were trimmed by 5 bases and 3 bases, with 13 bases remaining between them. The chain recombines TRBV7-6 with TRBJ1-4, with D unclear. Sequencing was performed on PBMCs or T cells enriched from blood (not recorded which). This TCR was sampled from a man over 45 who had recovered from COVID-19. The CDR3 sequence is CASSMERWANEKLFF. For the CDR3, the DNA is TGTGCCAGCAGCATGGAGAGGTGGGCTAATGAAAAACTGTTTTTT.